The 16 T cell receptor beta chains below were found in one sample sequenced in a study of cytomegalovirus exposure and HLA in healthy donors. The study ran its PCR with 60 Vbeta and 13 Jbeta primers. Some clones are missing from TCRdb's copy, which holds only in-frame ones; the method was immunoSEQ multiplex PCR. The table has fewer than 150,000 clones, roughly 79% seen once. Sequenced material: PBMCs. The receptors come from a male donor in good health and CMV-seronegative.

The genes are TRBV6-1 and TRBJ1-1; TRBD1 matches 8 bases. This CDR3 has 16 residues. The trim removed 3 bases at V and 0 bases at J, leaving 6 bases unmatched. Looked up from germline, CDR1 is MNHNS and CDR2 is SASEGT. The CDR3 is CASSDFPGQVNTEAFF. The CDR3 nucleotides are TGTGCCAGCAGTGATTTTCCGGGACAGGTGAACACTGAAGCTTTCTTT.

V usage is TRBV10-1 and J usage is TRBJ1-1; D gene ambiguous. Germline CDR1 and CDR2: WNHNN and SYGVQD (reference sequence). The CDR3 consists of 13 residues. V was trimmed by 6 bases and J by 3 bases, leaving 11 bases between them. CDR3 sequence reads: CASRSWRDTEAFF. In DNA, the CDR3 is TGCGCCAGCAGGTCGTGGAGGGACACTGAAGCTTTCTTT.

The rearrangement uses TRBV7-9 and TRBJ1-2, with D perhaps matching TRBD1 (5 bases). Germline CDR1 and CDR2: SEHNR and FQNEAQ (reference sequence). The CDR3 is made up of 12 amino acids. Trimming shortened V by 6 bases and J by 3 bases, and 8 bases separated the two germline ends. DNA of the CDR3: TGTGCCAGCAGTACCAGGGACTATGGCTACACCTTC. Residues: CASSTRDYGYTF.

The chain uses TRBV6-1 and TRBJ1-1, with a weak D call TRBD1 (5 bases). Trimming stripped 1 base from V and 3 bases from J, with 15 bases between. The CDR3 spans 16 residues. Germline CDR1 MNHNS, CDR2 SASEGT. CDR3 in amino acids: CASSEGTIYLDTEAFF. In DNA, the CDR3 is TGTGCCAGCAGTGAAGGGACAATTTATCTGGACACTGAAGCTTTCTTT.

CDR3 nucleotide sequence: TGTGCTAGTGACGACGGGACAGTCAGCTATAATTCACCCCTCCACTTT. As protein: CASDDGTVSYNSPLHF. The rearrangement uses TRBV12-5 and TRBJ1-6, with 7 bases fitting TRBD1. The CDR3 is made up of 16 amino acids. V lost 7 bases and J lost 3; bases outside the gene matches: 9. The germline CDR1 and CDR2 sequences are LGHNT and FRNRAP.

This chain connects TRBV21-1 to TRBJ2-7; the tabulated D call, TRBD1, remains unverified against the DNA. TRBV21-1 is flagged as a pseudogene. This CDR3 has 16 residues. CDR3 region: CASSATGAKGSYEQYF. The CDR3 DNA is TGTGCCAGCAGCGCGACAGGGGCGAAGGGCTCCTACGAGCAGTACTTC.

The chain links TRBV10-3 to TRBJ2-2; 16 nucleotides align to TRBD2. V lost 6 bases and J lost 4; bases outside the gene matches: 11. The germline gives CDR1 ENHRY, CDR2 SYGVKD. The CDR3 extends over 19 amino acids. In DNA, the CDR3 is TGTGCCATCAGGAGCTCGGGACTAGCGGGAGGGCCGGGCACCGGGGAGCTGTTTTTT. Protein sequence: CAIRSSGLAGGPGTGELFF.

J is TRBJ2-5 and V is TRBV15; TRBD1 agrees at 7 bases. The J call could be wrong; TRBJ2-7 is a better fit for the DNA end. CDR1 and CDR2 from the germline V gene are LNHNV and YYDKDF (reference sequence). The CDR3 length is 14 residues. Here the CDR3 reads CATSREGGRYEQYF. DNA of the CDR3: TGTGCCACCAGCAGAGAAGGGGGCAGGTACGAGCAGTACTTC.

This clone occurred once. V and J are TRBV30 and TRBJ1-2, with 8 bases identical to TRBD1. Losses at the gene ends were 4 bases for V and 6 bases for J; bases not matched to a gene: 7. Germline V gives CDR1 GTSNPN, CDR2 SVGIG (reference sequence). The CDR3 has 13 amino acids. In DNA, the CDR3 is TGTGCCTGGAATGCAGGACAGGGAGATGGCTACACCTTC. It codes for CAWNAGQGDGYTF.

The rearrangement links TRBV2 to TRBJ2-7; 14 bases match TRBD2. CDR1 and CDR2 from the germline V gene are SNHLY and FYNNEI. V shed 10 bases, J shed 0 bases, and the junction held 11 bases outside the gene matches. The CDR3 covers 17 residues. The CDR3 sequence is CATKATSGRAGSYEQYF. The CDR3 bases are TGTGCCACCAAAGCGACTAGCGGGAGGGCAGGCTCCTACGAGCAGTACTTC.

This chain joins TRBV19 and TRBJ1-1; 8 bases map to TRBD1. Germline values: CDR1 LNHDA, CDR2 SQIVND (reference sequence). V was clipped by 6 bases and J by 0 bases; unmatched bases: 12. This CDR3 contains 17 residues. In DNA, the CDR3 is TGTGCCAGTAGCCTCCCCGGGACAGGAGCTATGAACACTGAAGCTTTCTTT. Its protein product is CASSLPGTGAMNTEAFF. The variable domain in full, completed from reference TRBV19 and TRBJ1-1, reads DGGITQSPKYLFRKEGQNVTLSCEQNLNHDAMYWYRQDPGQGLRLIYYSQIVNDFQKGDIAEGYSVSREKKESFPLTVTSAQKNPTAFYLCASSLPGTGAMNTEAFFGQGTRLTVV.

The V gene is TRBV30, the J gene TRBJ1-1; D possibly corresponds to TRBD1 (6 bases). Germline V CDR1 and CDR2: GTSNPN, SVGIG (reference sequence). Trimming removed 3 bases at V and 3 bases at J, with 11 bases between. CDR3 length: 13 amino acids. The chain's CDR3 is CAWSPNRDTEAFF. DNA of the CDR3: TGTGCCTGGAGCCCTAACAGGGACACTGAAGCTTTCTTT.

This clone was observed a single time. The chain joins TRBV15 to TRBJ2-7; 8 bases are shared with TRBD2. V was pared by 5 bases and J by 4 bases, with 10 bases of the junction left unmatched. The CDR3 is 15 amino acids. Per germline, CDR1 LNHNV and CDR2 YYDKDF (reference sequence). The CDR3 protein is CATSEPSGSGYEQYF. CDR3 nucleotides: TGTGCCACCAGCGAGCCGAGCGGGAGTGGATACGAGCAGTACTTC.

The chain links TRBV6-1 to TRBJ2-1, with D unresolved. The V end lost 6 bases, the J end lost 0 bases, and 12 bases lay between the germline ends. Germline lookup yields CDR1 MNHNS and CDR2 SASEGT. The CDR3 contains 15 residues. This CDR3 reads CASRLYPSSYNEQFF. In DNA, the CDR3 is TGTGCCAGCAGACTCTACCCGAGCTCCTACAATGAGCAGTTCTTC.

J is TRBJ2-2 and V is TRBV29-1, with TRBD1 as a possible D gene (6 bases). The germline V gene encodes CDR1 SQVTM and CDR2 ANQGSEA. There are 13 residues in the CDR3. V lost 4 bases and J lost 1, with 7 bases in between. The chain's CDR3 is CSVVDRNTGELFF. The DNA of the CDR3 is TGCAGCGTTGTGGACAGGAACACCGGGGAGCTGTTTTTT.

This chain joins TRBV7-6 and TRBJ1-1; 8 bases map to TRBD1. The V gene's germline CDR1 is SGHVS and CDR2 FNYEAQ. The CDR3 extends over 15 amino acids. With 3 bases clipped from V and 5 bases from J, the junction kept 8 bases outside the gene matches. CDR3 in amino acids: CASSLLQGGGTEAFF. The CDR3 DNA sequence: TGTGCCAGCAGCTTGCTACAGGGGGGAGGAACTGAAGCTTTCTTT.